Here is one T cell receptor (beta chain) with its context. Its antigen is not known. This same CDR3 is encoded by further DNA sequences in the sample. It was with 60 Vbeta and 13 Jbeta primers that the PCR ran. The table came from immunoSEQ multiplex PCR; TCRdb's copy has only in-frame clones and leaves some out. The sample has 200,000 to 300,000 clones; roughly 80% are singletons. The sample is drawn from a study of cytomegalovirus exposure and HLA in healthy donors. As for the donors, each was a healthy bone marrow donor. The V and J ends lost 0 bases and 1 base respectively, with 6 bases between them. CDR3 length equals 13 residues. The V gene's germline CDR1 is GTSNPN and CDR2 SVGIG (reference sequence). Regarding the study as a whole: Listed as cytomegalovirus-associated were around 160 TCR beta chains. Of the V segments, some could not be distinguished, including TRBV6-2 and TRBV6-3, and were excluded. On later analysis, the bulk of CMV-associated TCR beta chains appeared to be HLA-restricted.

Sequences were obtained from PBMCs. The chain recombines TRBV30 with TRBJ1-1; the D is unclear. The clonotype comes from a woman between 40 and 50 years old in good health and CMV-seropositive. In nucleotides, the CDR3 is TGTGCCTGGAGTGTAGGCGGGAACACTGAAGCTTTCTTT. Residues: CAWSVGGNTEAFF. Drawing the rest from reference TRBV30 and TRBJ1-1, the complete variable domain is SQTIHQWPATLVQPVGSPLSLECTVEGTSNPNLYWYRQAAGRGLQLLFYSVGIGQISSEVPQNLSASRPQDRQFILSSKKLLLSDSGFYLCAWSVGGNTEAFFGQGTRLTVV.